The 5 T cell receptor beta chains below come from one sample, sequenced in a study of response to subunit inactivated influenza vaccine. MiXCR, run by TCRdb on the RT-PCR reads, gives a single entry per CDR3 protein. The repertoire holds a few hundred thousand distinct CDR3 sequences, with 11% to 15% as singletons. Sample: PBMCs from blood, taken 12 days after vaccination. Source of these receptors: a man in his fifties or sixties who received an inactivated influenza vaccine.

This clonotype appeared a few times. The chain links TRBV5-5 to TRBJ2-4; 7 bases align to TRBD1. Trimming cost V 3 bases and J 0 bases; bases outside gene matches: 6. The CDR3 is 16 residues long. The germline gives CDR1 SGHKS, CDR2 YYEKEE (reference sequence). The CDR3 spells CASSSGTALAKNIQYF. Here the CDR3 DNA reads TGTGCCAGCAGCTCCGGGACAGCTCTAGCCAAAAACATTCAGTACTTC. Looking up the rest from reference TRBV5-5 and TRBJ2-4 gives the full variable domain: DAGVTQSPTHLIKTRGQQVTLRCSPISGHKSVSWYQQVLGQGPQFIFQYYEKEERGRGNFPDRFSARQFPNYSSELNVNALLLGDSALYLCASSSGTALAKNIQYFGAGTRLSVL.

This clonotype was seen more than once but under ten times. The chain links TRBV24-1 to TRBJ2-3; D not certain. Germline V gene sequence: CDR1 KGHDR, CDR2 SFDVKD. Trimming pared 5 bases from V and 3 bases from J, leaving 14 bases between. This CDR3 region has 15 residues. CDR3: CATSAKSPLTDTQYF. The CDR3 bases are TGTGCCACCAGTGCCAAAAGCCCTCTTACAGATACGCAGTATTTT.

Ten or more counts support this clonotype. The chain employs TRBV10-3 and TRBJ2-3; TRBD1 is a possible D gene (7 bases). Trimming removed 7 bases from V and 5 bases from J, with 16 bases in between. CDR1 is ENHRY, CDR2 SYGVKD, per germline. This CDR3 is 14 amino acids long. The CDR3 loop reads CAIKEGARIDTQYF. The CDR3 DNA reads as TGTGCCATCAAGGAGGGGGCTAGGATAGATACGCAGTATTTT.

This clonotype was observed a handful of times. The chain joins TRBV7-8 to TRBJ1-5; D gene unclear. V was shortened by 1 base and J by 2 bases, with 18 bases between the two germline ends. The CDR3 sequence is 18 residues long. CDR1 SGHVS and CDR2 FQNEAQ come from the germline V gene. The CDR3 region is CASSLEGSAILGNQPQHF. Here the CDR3 DNA reads TGTGCCAGCAGCTTAGAGGGCTCAGCAATTTTAGGCAATCAGCCCCAGCATTTT. Combining the CDR3 with reference TRBV7-8 and TRBJ1-5 gives the whole variable domain GAGVSQSPRYKVAKRGQDVALRCDPISGHVSLFWYQQALGQGPEFLTYFQNEAQLDKSGLPSDRFFAERPEGSVSTLKIQRTQQEDSAVYLCASSLEGSAILGNQPQHFGDGTRLSIL.

In this sample, this clonotype turned up a few times. J is TRBJ2-7 and V is TRBV5-1, with a weak D call TRBD1 (6 bases). Trimming stripped 7 bases from V and 0 bases from J, with 17 bases between. The CDR3 has 15 amino acids. In germline, CDR1 is SGHRS, CDR2 YFSETQ. CDR3 nucleotides: TGCGCCAGCTCCATCCGGACAGACAGCTCCTACGAGCAGTACTTC. The encoded protein is CASSIRTDSSYEQYF.